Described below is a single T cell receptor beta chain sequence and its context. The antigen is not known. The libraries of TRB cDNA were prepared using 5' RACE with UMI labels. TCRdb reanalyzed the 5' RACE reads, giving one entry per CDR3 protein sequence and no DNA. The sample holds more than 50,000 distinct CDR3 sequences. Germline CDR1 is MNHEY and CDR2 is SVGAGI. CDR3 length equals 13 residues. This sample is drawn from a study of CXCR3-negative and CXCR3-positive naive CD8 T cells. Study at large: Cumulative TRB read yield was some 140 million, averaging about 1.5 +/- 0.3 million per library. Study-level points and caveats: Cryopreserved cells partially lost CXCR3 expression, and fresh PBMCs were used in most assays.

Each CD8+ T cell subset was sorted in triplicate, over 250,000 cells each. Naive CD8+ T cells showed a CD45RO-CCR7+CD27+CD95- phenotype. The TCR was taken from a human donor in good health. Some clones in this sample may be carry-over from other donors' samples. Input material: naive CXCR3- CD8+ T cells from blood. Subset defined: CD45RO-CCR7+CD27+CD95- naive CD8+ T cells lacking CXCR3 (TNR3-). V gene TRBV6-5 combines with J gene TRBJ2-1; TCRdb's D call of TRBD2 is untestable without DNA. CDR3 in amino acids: CASSSGGFNEQFF.